Detailed here is one T cell receptor (beta chain). Its antigen remains unknown. These data originate in a study of OX40 agonist ivuxolimab in advanced cancers. Study information: Every 2 weeks, ivuxolimab was infused into the patients intravenously at between 0.01 and 10 mg/kg.

Regarding the study as a whole: In general, CD8+ T cells held more expanded clones than CD4+ did, on average. At doses 0.1 to 3.0 mg/kg, CD4+ and CD8+ clones expanded. No determination was made of the antigen specificity of the expanded peripheral T cells.

Germline V gives CDR1 SQVTM, CDR2 ANQGSEA. Trimming stripped 7 bases from V and 7 bases from J, with 13 bases between. The CDR3 sequence is 11 residues long. Generated by immunoSEQ multiplex PCR, the TCRdb table keeps only in-frame clones and is missing some. The repertoire holds 75,000 to 95,000 clones, with more than 80% as singletons. This clonotype was sampled from an adult with an advanced solid tumor such as melanoma, head and neck, liver or kidney cancer. Sequenced material: CD4+ or CD8+ T cells sorted from blood, taken in a trial of the OX40 agonist ivuxolimab. The V call is TRBV29-1, the J call TRBJ1-2; D gene ambiguous. CDR3 protein: CSAGNEAGYTF. CDR3 DNA sequence: TGCAGCGCTGGGAACGAGGCTGGCTACACCTTC.